This T cell receptor beta chain was profiled in a study of OX40 agonist ivuxolimab in advanced cancers. Study-level points and caveats: Among some nonresponders, normalized T-cell clonal expansion was also low.

The method was immunoSEQ multiplex PCR; TCRdb's version includes in-frame clones alone and lacks a portion of them. The sample carries approximately 90,000 clones, 70% to 90% recorded once. Note on this clone: Its antigen remains unknown.

Germline CDR1 LNHNV, CDR2 YYDKDF (reference sequence). The CDR3 totals 14 residues. Unmatched junction bases numbered 2, after V lost 0 bases and J lost 4 bases. The sequence came from an adult with an advanced solid tumor such as melanoma, head and neck, liver or kidney cancer. Source: CD4+ or CD8+ T cells sorted from blood, taken in a trial of the OX40 agonist ivuxolimab. The chain is built from TRBV15 and TRBJ1-2; 7 positions agree with TRBD1. The CDR3 DNA is TGTGCCACCAGCAGAGAACAGGGGCCCTATGGCTACACCTTC. It yields the protein CATSREQGPYGYTF.